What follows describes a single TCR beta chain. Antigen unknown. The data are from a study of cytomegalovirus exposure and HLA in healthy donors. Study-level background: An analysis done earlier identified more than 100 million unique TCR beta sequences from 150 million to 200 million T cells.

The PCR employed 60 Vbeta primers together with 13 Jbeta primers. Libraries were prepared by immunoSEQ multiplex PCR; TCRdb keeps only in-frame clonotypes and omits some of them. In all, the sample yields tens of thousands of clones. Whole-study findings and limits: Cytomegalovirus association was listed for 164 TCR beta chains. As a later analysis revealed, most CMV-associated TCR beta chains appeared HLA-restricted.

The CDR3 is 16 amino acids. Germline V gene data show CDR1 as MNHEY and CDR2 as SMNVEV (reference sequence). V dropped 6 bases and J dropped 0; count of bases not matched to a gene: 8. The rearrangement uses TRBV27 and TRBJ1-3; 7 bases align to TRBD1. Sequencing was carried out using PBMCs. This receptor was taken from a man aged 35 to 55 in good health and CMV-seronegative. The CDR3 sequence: CASRPYDRASGNTIYF. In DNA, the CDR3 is TGTGCCAGCAGACCTTACGACAGGGCCTCTGGAAACACCATATATTTT.